This passage covers 23 T cell receptor beta chains from one sample sequenced in a study of T cell responses to AZD1222 COVID-19 vaccine. The protocol was immunoSEQ multiplex PCR, while the TCRdb copy is restricted to in-frame clones and leaves out a portion. The sample contains approximately 100,000 clones, approximately 91% of which appear only once. Specimen: peripheral blood, collected on day 0 of AZD1222 vaccination. Receptors originate from an adult in good health.

This chain links TRBV12-3 or TRBV12-4 with TRBJ2-1; tentatively, D is TRBD1 (6 bases). V gave up 1 base and J gave up 6 bases, with 7 bases separating them. This CDR3 spans 13 amino acids. In nucleotides, the CDR3 is TGTGCCAGCAGTTTAGGGACAGCCAATGAGCAGTTCTTC. Translation gives CASSLGTANEQFF.

The chain recombines TRBV28 with TRBJ1-1; the D gene is possibly TRBD1 (5 bases). The CDR3 is 14 amino acids. Between the trimmed V and J ends, which lost 3 bases and 9 bases, there was a span of 17 bases. The V gene's germline CDR1 is MDHEN and CDR2 SYDVKM. CDR3 region: CASSLAGLTPKAFF. DNA of the CDR3: TGTGCCAGCAGTTTGGCAGGGCTCACTCCGAAAGCTTTCTTT.

The chain is built from TRBV9 and TRBJ1-2; the match to TRBD1 covers 8 bases. The CDR3 consists of 15 residues. V lost 3 bases, J lost 4 bases, and 8 bases stayed unmatched. Germline V gene lookup returns CDR1 SGDLS and CDR2 YYNGEE. The CDR3, as DNA: TGTGCCAGCAGCGACGGACAGGGAGGATCCTATGGCTACACCTTC. Translated, it gives CASSDGQGGSYGYTF.

This sequence joins TRBV18 and TRBJ1-2; no clear D gene. In germline, CDR1 is KGHSH, CDR2 LQKENI. V was pared by 2 bases and J by 7 bases, with 14 bases between. The CDR3 runs to 14 residues. CDR3 residues: CASSPGNIRLGYTF. CDR3 nucleotide sequence: TGTGCCAGCTCACCAGGCAACATCCGCCTTGGCTACACCTTC. Full variable domain (outside the CDR3, taken from reference TRBV18 and TRBJ1-2): NAGVMQNPRHLVRRRGQEARLRCSPMKGHSHVYWYRQLPEEGLKFMVYLQKENIIDESGMPKERFSAEFPKEGPSILRIQQVVRGDSAAYFCASSPGNIRLGYTFGSGTRLTVV.

This chain uses TRBV20-1 with TRBJ1-1; 9 bases fit TRBD1. CDR3 size: 11 residues. The germline CDR1 and CDR2 sequences are DFQATT and SNEGSKA (reference sequence). Trimming removed 6 bases from V and 10 bases from J; junction bases left unmatched: 6. The DNA for the CDR3 is TGCAGTGCCACCGGGACAGGGATAGCTTTCTTT. As protein: CSATGTGIAFF.

V gene TRBV30 combines with J gene TRBJ2-3; 9 bases map to TRBD1. V lost 1 base to trimming and J lost 4 bases; unmatched junction nucleotides: 9. Per the germline V gene, CDR1 is GTSNPN and CDR2 is SVGIG (reference sequence). CDR3 length equals 16 residues. The CDR3 DNA reads TGTGCCTGGAGTGGGGGACAGGGAAGGGTCTCAGATACGCAGTATTTT. This gives the protein CAWSGGQGRVSDTQYF.

The CDR3 region has the DNA TGTGCCAGCTCCCCGGGACAGATTAATGAAAAACTGTTTTTT. It codes for CASSPGQINEKLFF. This chain links TRBV9 with TRBJ1-4; the match to TRBD1 covers 7 bases. The CDR3 has 14 residues. Trimming at V came to 7 bases and at J to 4 bases, leaving 7 bases not matched to a gene. Germline V CDR1 and CDR2: SGDLS, YYNGEE.

The chain employs TRBV12-5 and TRBJ2-3; 8 positions match TRBD2. Per germline, CDR1 LGHNT and CDR2 FRNRAP. The CDR3 sequence is 15 residues long. V trimming: 5 bases; J trimming: 6 bases; junction bases outside the gene matches: 10. The CDR3 region is CASGPTLAGYDTQYF. CDR3 in DNA: TGTGCTAGTGGTCCCACGCTAGCGGGCTACGATACGCAGTATTTT.

This chain connects TRBV3-1 (or the pseudogene TRBV3-2) to TRBJ1-2, with TRBD1 matching over 8 bases. The V gene's germline CDR1 is LGHDT and CDR2 YNNKEL (reference sequence). This CDR3 has 17 residues. With V trimmed by 3 bases and J by 8 bases, 17 bases remained unmatched. In DNA, the CDR3 is TGTGCCAGCAGCCAGACCGGCGGGCAGGGGGCGTTCAGGGGCTACACCTTC. Translated: CASSQTGGQGAFRGYTF.

The chain couples TRBV25-1 to TRBJ2-1; 9 nucleotides match TRBD2. V shed 6 bases and J 8 bases; nucleotides not matched to a gene: 20. The germline CDR1 and CDR2 sequences are MGHDK and SYGVNS. This CDR3 has 18 residues. The CDR3 loop reads CASSLNSGGRTIPHEQFF. The CDR3 DNA follows: TGTGCCAGCAGCCTCAATAGCGGGGGCCGCACAATCCCCCATGAGCAGTTCTTC.

The chain employs TRBV7-8 and TRBJ1-6, with D hard to call. Germline V gene sequence: CDR1 SGHVS, CDR2 FQNEAQ. Trimming shortened V by 4 bases and J by 7 bases, and 17 bases separated the two germline ends. The CDR3 is 16 residues long. CDR3 region: CASSSRRQPRNSPLHF. Written as DNA, the CDR3 is TGTGCCAGCAGCTCCCGTCGCCAGCCGAGAAATTCACCCCTCCACTTT.

V usage is TRBV27 and J usage is TRBJ1-1, with 7 bases aligning to TRBD1. From germline, CDR1 is MNHEY and CDR2 SMNVEV (reference sequence). CDR3 length equals 15 residues. Trimming at V came to 5 bases and at J to 6 bases, leaving 12 bases not matched to a gene. CDR3 loop: CASSRAGTAFSEAFF. The CDR3, as DNA: TGTGCCAGCAGTCGAGCTGGGACAGCTTTTTCTGAAGCTTTCTTT.

The gene calls are TRBV12-3 or TRBV12-4 and TRBJ2-1; 7 bases are a match to TRBD2. The CDR3 totals 13 residues. Germline trimming cut 6 bases from V and 5 bases from J; bases unmatched to any gene: 4. The chain's CDR3 is CASRLLANNEQFF. The CDR3 nucleotides are TGTGCCAGCAGATTACTAGCGAACAATGAGCAGTTCTTC.

The chain recombines TRBV7-9 with TRBJ2-7; possible D gene TRBD2, 5 bases. The length of the CDR3 is 11 residues. Trimming took off 1 base at V and 10 bases at J, with 8 bases between the two ends. Germline V lookup: CDR1 SEHNR, CDR2 FQNEAQ (reference sequence). Here the CDR3 reads CASSLGGRQYF. CDR3 DNA: TGTGCCAGCAGCTTAGGAGGGCGACAGTACTTC.

This clone was picked up one time. The rearrangement uses TRBV19 and TRBJ1-5; D is unresolved. Germline lookup yields CDR1 LNHDA and CDR2 SQIVND (reference sequence). The length of the CDR3 is 15 residues. The V and J ends lost 6 bases and 3 bases respectively, with 15 bases between them. Here the CDR3 reads CASSPHGKFNQPQHF. CDR3 nucleotide sequence: TGTGCCAGTAGCCCACACGGGAAGTTCAATCAGCCCCAGCATTTT.

The V call is TRBV6-5, the J call TRBJ1-2; D remains ambiguous. CDR1 and CDR2 from the germline V gene are MNHEY and SVGAGI. V was pared by 0 bases and J by 4 bases, with 15 bases between. The CDR3 is made up of 16 amino acids. CDR3 in DNA: TGTGCCAGCAGTTACTCGAGTTCTGGGTGGGGCTATGGCTACACCTTC. Residues: CASSYSSSGWGYGYTF.

The chain carries TRBV5-1 and TRBJ1-1; 8 positions match TRBD1. V was clipped by 2 bases and J by 4 bases; unmatched bases: 4. The CDR3 consists of 14 residues. Per germline, CDR1 SGHRS and CDR2 YFSETQ. CDR3 sequence (DNA): TGCGCCAGCAGCTTCACAGGGGGGATCACTGAAGCTTTCTTT. Amino acids: CASSFTGGITEAFF.

The rearrangement joins TRBV18 to TRBJ1-3; TRBD1 matches at 7 bases. V gave up 6 bases and J gave up 2 bases; unmatched junction bases: 4. Germline CDR1 is KGHSH and CDR2 is LQKENI. This CDR3 is 14 amino acids long. For the CDR3, the DNA is TGTGCCAGCTCGCGACAGGGCGCTGGAAACACCATATATTTT. It codes for CASSRQGAGNTIYF. Complete variable domain (other parts from reference TRBV18 and TRBJ1-3): NAGVMQNPRHLVRRRGQEARLRCSPMKGHSHVYWYRQLPEEGLKFMVYLQKENIIDESGMPKERFSAEFPKEGPSILRIQQVVRGDSAAYFCASSRQGAGNTIYFGEGSWLTVV.

The chain combines TRBV28 with TRBJ1-2; D unclear. Germline CDR1 and CDR2: MDHEN and SYDVKM. Trimming left V 10 bases short and J 2 bases short, with 14 bases between. The CDR3 is 13 residues long. As DNA, the CDR3 is TGTGCCACTCAACCGGGGATAAACTATGGCTACACCTTC. Translating it yields CATQPGINYGYTF.

The V and J genes are TRBV7-6 and TRBJ2-1, with 12 bases lining up with TRBD2. CDR3 size: 14 residues. The germline CDR1 and CDR2 sequences are SGHVS and FNYEAQ. The V segment lost 5 bases and the J segment 9 bases; nucleotides outside the gene matches: 5. CDR3 DNA sequence: TGTGCCAGCAGCCGACTAGCGGGAGTTAGTGAGCAGTTCTTC. Translation gives CASSRLAGVSEQFF.

This clone appeared once. The rearrangement links TRBV27 to TRBJ2-1, with a tentative D call TRBD2 (5 bases). CDR1 and CDR2 from the germline V gene are MNHEY and SMNVEV (reference sequence). The CDR3 loop spans 14 amino acids. Deletions cut 3 bases from V and 10 bases from J, with 16 bases between. This CDR3 reads CASSLGAAAPEQFF. CDR3 nucleotides: TGTGCCAGCAGTTTGGGAGCGGCAGCCCCGGAGCAGTTCTTC.

The chain's CDR3 is CASSLETGPAFF. In DNA form, the CDR3 reads TGCGCCAGCAGCTTGGAGACGGGGCCAGCTTTCTTT. The chain links TRBV5-1 to TRBJ1-1, with D maybe TRBD1 (5 bases). The CDR3 consists of 12 residues. Germline V gives CDR1 SGHRS, CDR2 YFSETQ. V gave up 0 bases and J gave up 10 bases, with 10 bases separating them.

The rearrangement uses TRBV7-9 and TRBJ2-7; the D call may be TRBD1 or TRBD2 (6 bases each). Germline loops: CDR1 SEHNR, CDR2 FQNEAQ (reference sequence). This CDR3 region has 16 residues. The V end lost 0 bases, the J end lost 0 bases, and 12 bases lay between the germline ends. DNA of the CDR3: TGTGCCAGCAGCTTAGCGCCGGGGGCGGGCTCCTACGAGCAGTACTTC. This translates into CASSLAPGAGSYEQYF.